The clone carrying this T cell receptor (beta chain) was picked up a small number of times. This record belongs to a study of blood T cells in healthy people across ages. This CDR3 contains 16 residues. The germline V gene encodes CDR1 MNHEY and CDR2 SMNVEV (reference sequence). The V end was cut by 5 bases, the J end by 4 bases, with 20 bases between. Combining a sample-barcoded 5' primer with a J-beta primer mix, a second PCR ran for roughly 6 to 12 cycles. The authors tagged each cDNA molecule using a template-switch adaptor with 12 random nucleotides. In TCRdb, the 5' RACE reads were re-called with MiXCR into one record per CDR3 protein. The sample records 800,000 to 1,300,000 distinct CDR3 sequences, roughly a quarter being singletons. The sample was also reused in another study, on T cells of mothers and their children. As that study records: The donors comprised several children and their three healthy Caucasian mothers.

Sequencing used blood. The chain joins TRBV27 to TRBJ1-2, with unresolved D. The receptor was derived from a girl aged 2 to 9 in good health. The CDR3 coding sequence is TGTGCCAGCAGTCCGACGAGGGCAGAGAGCAGCTATGGCTACACCTTC. It codes for CASSPTRAESSYGYTF.